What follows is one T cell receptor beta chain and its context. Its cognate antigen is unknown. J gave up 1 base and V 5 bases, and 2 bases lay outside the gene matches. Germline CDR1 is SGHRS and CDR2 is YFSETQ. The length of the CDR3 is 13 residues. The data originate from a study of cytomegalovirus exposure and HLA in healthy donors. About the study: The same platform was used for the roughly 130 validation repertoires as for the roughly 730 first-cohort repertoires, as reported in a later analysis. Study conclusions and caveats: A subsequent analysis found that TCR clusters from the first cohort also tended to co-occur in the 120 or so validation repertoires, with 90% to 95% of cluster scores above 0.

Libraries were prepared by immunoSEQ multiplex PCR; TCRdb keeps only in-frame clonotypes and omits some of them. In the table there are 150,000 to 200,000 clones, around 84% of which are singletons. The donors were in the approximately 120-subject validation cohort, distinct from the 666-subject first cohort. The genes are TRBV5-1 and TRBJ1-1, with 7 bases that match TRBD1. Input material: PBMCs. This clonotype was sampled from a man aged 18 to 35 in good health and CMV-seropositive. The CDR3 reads CASREGANTEAFF. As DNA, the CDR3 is TGCGCCAGCAGGGAGGGGGCGAACACTGAAGCTTTCTTT.